Below, 26 T cell receptor beta chains from the same sample are listed, as sequenced in a study of CXCR3-negative and CXCR3-positive naive CD8 T cells. Via 5' RACE with UMI labels, TRB cDNA libraries were prepared. Reprocessing the 5' RACE reads, TCRdb reports a single entry for every CDR3 protein and omits DNA. This sample contains roughly 70,000 distinct CDR3 sequences. The sample consisted of naive CXCR3- CD8+ T cells from blood. The subset: CD45RO-CCR7+CD27+CD95- naive CD8+ T cells lacking CXCR3 (TNR3-). The receptor source for this set is a human donor in good health. Some clones in this sample may be carry-over from other donors' samples.

The gene calls are TRBV28 and TRBJ1-6; TCRdb picks TRBD1, but there is no DNA to check that call. CDR3 size: 19 residues. The germline V gene has CDR1 MDHEN and CDR2 SYDVKM. The CDR3 sequence: CASSLFGFGQGLGNSPLHF.

The V call is TRBV12-3 or TRBV12-4, the J call TRBJ1-5; TCRdb reports TRBD1, a call that lacks DNA to check it against. The CDR3 consists of 16 residues. CDR3 residues: CASSLSADRTVQPQHF.

The chain employs TRBV14 and TRBJ1-6. The CDR3 consists of 11 residues. Germline-derived CDR1 and CDR2 are SGHDN and FVKESK. The CDR3 protein is CASSPTSPLHF.

The chain uses TRBV5-5 and TRBJ1-2; TCRdb picks TRBD1, but there is no DNA to check that call. The CDR3 spans 16 residues. CDR1 and CDR2 from the germline V gene are SGHKS and YYEKEE (reference sequence). The CDR3 loop reads CASSLEGQGWPYGYTF.

The V and J genes are TRBV7-8 and TRBJ2-3; TCRdb's D call of TRBD2 is untestable without DNA. The germline V gene has CDR1 SGHVS and CDR2 FQNEAQ. This CDR3 has 13 residues. The CDR3 here is CASSPGTSVTQYF.

The CDR3 protein is CASSFSQGTGELFF. The gene calls are TRBV7-2 and TRBJ2-2; TCRdb selects TRBD1, and the lack of DNA leaves this call unchecked. This CDR3 has 14 residues. Germline CDR1 is SGHTA and CDR2 is FQGNSA.

V is TRBV29-1 and J is TRBJ1-1. There are 11 residues in the CDR3. Germline loops: CDR1 SQVTM, CDR2 ANQGSEA. This chain's CDR3 is CSVVKEAEAFF.

The V call is TRBV12-3 or TRBV12-4, the J call TRBJ2-1; TCRdb reports TRBD1, a call that lacks DNA to check it against. This CDR3 has 12 amino acids. The CDR3 is CASSPHPGEQFF.

This sequence joins TRBV2 and TRBJ2-7; TCRdb returns TRBD1, unconfirmable since there is no DNA. CDR1 is SNHLY, CDR2 FYNNEI, per germline. The CDR3 length is 16 residues. The CDR3 spells CASRDIDYPSEYEQYF. The full variable domain, rest sourced from reference TRBV2 and TRBJ2-7, is EPEVTQTPSHQVTQMGQEVILRCVPISNHLYFYWYRQILGQKVEFLVSFYNNEISEKSEIFDDQFSVERPDGSNFTLKIRSTKLEDSAMYFCASRDIDYPSEYEQYFGPGTRLTVT.

This chain joins TRBV3-1 and TRBJ2-7; as DNA is missing, the TRBD1 call by TCRdb cannot be tested. The CDR3 runs to 14 residues. In germline, CDR1 is LGHDT, CDR2 YNNKEL (reference sequence). The CDR3 spells CASSQDRDGYEQYF.

The chain is built from TRBV4-1 and TRBJ2-1. The germline V gene encodes CDR1 MGHRA and CDR2 YSYEKL. The CDR3 length is 15 residues. The CDR3 here is CASSQAGASYNEQFF.

The V and J genes are TRBV29-1 and TRBJ2-4; TCRdb outputs TRBD2, but without DNA this stays unchecked. Germline loops: CDR1 SQVTM, CDR2 ANQGSEA. CDR3 length equals 14 residues. CDR3 residues: CSVEDPREDNIQYF.

This rearrangement joins TRBV6-6 to TRBJ2-1; TCRdb outputs TRBD2, but without DNA this stays unchecked. The CDR3 consists of 13 residues. CDR1 is MNHNY and CDR2 is SVGAGI in the germline V gene (reference sequence). CDR3: CASTAGGQDEQFF.

The chain has TRBV5-1 and TRBJ2-7; without DNA, the TCRdb call of TRBD1 cannot be checked. Looked up from germline, CDR1 is SGHRS and CDR2 is YFSETQ. The CDR3 has 18 amino acids. The CDR3 loop is CASSPYPTGGHLTYEPYF.

The gene calls are TRBV7-9 and TRBJ1-2; TCRdb outputs TRBD1, but without DNA this stays unchecked. The CDR3 consists of 15 residues. Per the germline V gene, CDR1 is SEHNR and CDR2 is FQNEAQ (reference sequence). The CDR3 loop is CASSSPRQGNYGYTF. Looking up the rest from reference TRBV7-9 and TRBJ1-2 gives the full variable domain: DTGVSQNPRHKITKRGQNVTFRCDPISEHNRLYWYRQTLGQGPEFLTYFQNEAQLEKSRLLSDRFSAERPKGSFSTLEIQRTEQGDSAMYLCASSSPRQGNYGYTFGSGTRLTVV.

The genes are TRBV7-9 and TRBJ2-1; TCRdb returns TRBD2, unconfirmable since there is no DNA. Germline V gene sequence: CDR1 SEHNR, CDR2 FQNEAQ (reference sequence). The CDR3 extends over 15 amino acids. CDR3 amino acids: CASSYSERAYNEQFF.

The chain joins TRBV6-4 to TRBJ2-2. Germline loops: CDR1 MRHNA, CDR2 SNTAGT. The CDR3 length is 17 residues. CDR3 amino acids: CASSDPDSFGNTGELFF.

The chain carries TRBV4-3 and TRBJ2-1; no DNA is available, so the TRBD1 call from TCRdb remains unchecked. Germline V gives CDR1 LGHNA, CDR2 YSLEER. This CDR3 is 16 amino acids long. CDR3 region: CASSELWGPIYNEQFF.

This chain joins TRBV28 and TRBJ2-7; with no DNA, the TCRdb D assignment of TRBD2 cannot be verified. Germline CDR1 reads MDHEN; CDR2 reads SYDVKM. The CDR3 is 15 amino acids. Here the CDR3 reads CASSRPLAGDNEQYF.

The CDR3 sequence: CASRQDALGGSYNEQFF. The rearrangement links TRBV4-1 to TRBJ2-1; no DNA is available, so the TRBD2 call from TCRdb remains unchecked. Germline V gives CDR1 MGHRA, CDR2 YSYEKL. This CDR3 comprises 17 residues.

The chain links TRBV12-3 or TRBV12-4 to TRBJ2-3; TCRdb proposes TRBD1, but this gene call is untestable without DNA. The CDR3 runs to 19 residues. The CDR3 region is CASSQVPGQASSSTDTQYF.

This chain connects TRBV20-1 to TRBJ2-7; TCRdb proposes TRBD1, but this gene call is untestable without DNA. The CDR3 is made up of 13 amino acids. Per germline, CDR1 DFQATT and CDR2 SNEGSKA (reference sequence). The CDR3 loop is CSARLSPAYEQYF.

This chain connects TRBV13 to TRBJ1-3; no DNA is available, so the TRBD1 call from TCRdb remains unchecked. This CDR3 region has 16 residues. Per germline, CDR1 PRHDT and CDR2 FYEKMQ (reference sequence). CDR3 sequence: CASTTGTALSGNTIYF.

The V and J genes are TRBV7-8 and TRBJ2-2; TCRdb designates TRBD2, a call that cannot be tested without DNA. CDR1 and CDR2 from the germline V gene are SGHVS and FQNEAQ. CDR3 length: 20 amino acids. The CDR3 here is CASSLAGPGPTKKNTGELFF. Full variable domain (remainder filled in from reference TRBV7-8 and TRBJ2-2): GAGVSQSPRYKVAKRGQDVALRCDPISGHVSLFWYQQALGQGPEFLTYFQNEAQLDKSGLPSDRFFAERPEGSVSTLKIQRTQQEDSAVYLCASSLAGPGPTKKNTGELFFGEGSRLTVL.

The CDR3 region is CASSPSGGLDNEQFF. The genes are TRBV4-3 and TRBJ2-1; TCRdb's D call, TRBD2, is unchecked because there is no DNA. The CDR3 has 15 amino acids. The germline V gene has CDR1 LGHNA and CDR2 YSLEER.

The V call is TRBV12-3 or TRBV12-4, the J call TRBJ2-7; TCRdb's D call of TRBD1 is untestable without DNA. This CDR3 contains 12 residues. CDR3 sequence reads: CASRQVPYEQYF.